The 30 T cell receptor beta chains given below trace back to one sample, sequenced in a study of cytomegalovirus exposure and HLA in healthy donors. Researchers ran the PCR with 60 Vbeta and 13 Jbeta primers. Here immunoSEQ multiplex PCR was the method, and the copy in TCRdb shows in-frame clones only, minus some. Among tens of thousands of clones listed, 81% were seen once. Sequenced sample: PBMCs. These receptors were obtained from a human donor in good health.

V and J are TRBV19 and TRBJ2-5; D is unclear. The CDR3 is 13 residues long. The V end was cut by 5 bases, the J end by 1 base, with 8 bases between. Per the germline V gene, CDR1 is LNHDA and CDR2 is SQIVND (reference sequence). The CDR3, as DNA: TGTGCCAGTAGTGACACTTTCCAAGAGACCCAGTACTTC. Translated, it gives CASSDTFQETQYF.

The chain has TRBV11-2 and TRBJ1-4; D uncertain. The germline V and J ends were trimmed by 1 base and 7 bases, with 10 bases remaining between them. The CDR3 has 14 residues. The germline V gene has CDR1 SGHAT and CDR2 FQNNGV. CDR3 region: CASSLAPSGEKLFF. The DNA for the CDR3 is TGTGCCAGCAGCTTAGCGCCTTCAGGTGAAAAACTGTTTTTT. The variable domain in full, with the rest retrieved from reference TRBV11-2 and TRBJ1-4, is EAGVAQSPRYKIIEKRQSVAFWCNPISGHATLYWYQQILGQGPKLLIQFQNNGVVDDSQLPKDRFSAERLKGVDSTLKIQPAKLEDSAVYLCASSLAPSGEKLFFGSGTQLSVL.

The J gene is TRBJ2-1, the V gene TRBV5-5; 10 bases line up with TRBD2. The CDR3 is 15 residues long. From germline, CDR1 is SGHKS and CDR2 YYEKEE (reference sequence). Germline trimming cut 6 bases from V and 13 bases from J; bases unmatched to any gene: 16. CDR3 sequence (DNA): TGTGCCAGCACCCCTAAAGTACTAGCGGGGTATCTTCAGTTCTTC. It yields the protein CASTPKVLAGYLQFF. Based on the CDR3 plus reference TRBV5-5 and TRBJ2-1, the full variable domain is DAGVTQSPTHLIKTRGQQVTLRCSPISGHKSVSWYQQVLGQGPQFIFQYYEKEERGRGNFPDRFSARQFPNYSSELNVNALLLGDSALYLCASTPKVLAGYLQFFGPGTRLTVL.

J is TRBJ1-1 and V is TRBV9, with 7 bases that match TRBD1. J was trimmed by 8 bases and V by 3 bases; bases with no gene match: 7. This CDR3 is built from 13 residues. From germline, CDR1 is SGDLS and CDR2 YYNGEE. CDR3 sequence (DNA): TGTGCCAGCAGCGGGGGAAACAGGGGAGAAGCTTTCTTT. Translating gives CASSGGNRGEAFF. Complete variable domain (other parts from reference TRBV9 and TRBJ1-1): DSGVTQTPKHLITATGQRVTLRCSPRSGDLSVYWYQQSLDQGLQFLIQYYNGEERAKGNILERFSAQQFPDLHSELNLSSLELGDSALYFCASSGGNRGEAFFGQGTRLTVV.

The chain combines TRBV9 with TRBJ2-5, with TRBD1 as a possible D gene (6 bases). Trimming took 0 bases from V and 5 from J, leaving 20 bases between them. Germline CDR1 SGDLS, CDR2 YYNGEE. The CDR3 spans 17 residues. The CDR3: CASSVEMMGARGETQYF. CDR3 sequence (DNA): TGTGCCAGCAGCGTAGAAATGATGGGCGCAAGGGGGGAGACCCAGTACTTC.

The chain recombines TRBV19 with TRBJ1-3; D remains unclear. CDR1 and CDR2 from the germline V gene are LNHDA and SQIVND (reference sequence). The length of the CDR3 is 13 residues. V lost 8 bases to trimming and J lost 2 bases, with 10 bases between them. CDR3 nucleotides: TGTGCCAGTCGATTATCAGCTGGAAACACCATATATTTT. Translation gives CASRLSAGNTIYF. Filled out from reference TRBV19 and TRBJ1-3, the complete variable domain reads DGGITQSPKYLFRKEGQNVTLSCEQNLNHDAMYWYRQDPGQGLRLIYYSQIVNDFQKGDIAEGYSVSREKKESFPLTVTSAQKNPTAFYLCASRLSAGNTIYFGEGSWLTVV.

The rearrangement uses TRBV21-1 and TRBJ1-4; the tabulated D call, TRBD1, remains unverified against the DNA. TRBV21-1 has pseudogene status. The CDR3 totals 15 residues. CDR3 sequence: CASSGRTGYSEKLFF. The CDR3 coding sequence is TGTGCCAGCAGCGGACGGACAGGGTATAGTGAAAAACTGTTTTTT.

V usage is TRBV7-2 and J usage is TRBJ1-1; D may be TRBD1 (6 bases). In germline, CDR1 is SGHTA, CDR2 FQGNSA. V lost 6 bases to trimming and J lost 5 bases, with 16 bases between them. There are 14 residues in the CDR3. CDR3 coding DNA: TGTGCCAGCAGGTGGGGGGGCCGGAGTACTGAAGCTTTCTTT. This sequence encodes CASRWGGRSTEAFF.

The chain employs TRBV6-5 and TRBJ2-7; no firm D call. Germline CDR1 MNHEY, CDR2 SVGAGI. This CDR3 comprises 11 residues. Deletions cut 7 bases from V and 2 bases from J, with 6 bases between. This chain's CDR3 is CASTQAYEQYF. DNA for the CDR3: TGTGCCAGCACCCAGGCCTACGAGCAGTACTTC.

The V and J genes are TRBV5-1 and TRBJ2-3; weak D call: TRBD1 (6 bases). The V gene's germline CDR1 is SGHRS and CDR2 YFSETQ. Trimming took off 0 bases at V and 3 bases at J, with 14 bases between the two ends. The CDR3 totals 16 residues. CDR3 nucleotide sequence: TGCGCCAGCAGCTTGGTCGGGTCGCAGGGGACAGATACGCAGTATTTT. Translation gives CASSLVGSQGTDTQYF.

V is TRBV27 and J is TRBJ1-5; 11 bases map to TRBD1. V shed 3 bases and J 6 bases; nucleotides not matched to a gene: 10. The CDR3 is 17 residues long. In germline, CDR1 is MNHEY, CDR2 SMNVEV (reference sequence). CDR3 sequence (DNA): TGTGCCAGCAGTTTGTTGCAGCCGGGACAGGGGGGTCAGCCCCAGCATTTT. It codes for CASSLLQPGQGGQPQHF.

The genes are TRBV5-1 and TRBJ2-2; D is ambiguous. The CDR3 length is 14 residues. Germline values: CDR1 SGHRS, CDR2 YFSETQ. V was shortened by 4 bases and J by 0 bases, with 7 bases between the two germline ends. Here the CDR3 reads CASSHTTNTGELFF. As DNA, the CDR3 is TGCGCCAGCAGCCATACAACGAACACCGGGGAGCTGTTTTTT.

The rearrangement links TRBV30 to TRBJ2-5, with 15 bases lining up with TRBD2. V shed 2 bases, J shed 1 base, and the junction held 8 bases outside the gene matches. From germline, CDR1 is GTSNPN and CDR2 SVGIG (reference sequence). The CDR3 contains 18 residues. CDR3 sequence reads: CAWSRGLAGGPLQETQYF. The CDR3 nucleotides are TGTGCCTGGAGTAGGGGACTAGCGGGGGGCCCCCTCCAAGAGACCCAGTACTTC. Supplemented by reference TRBV30 and TRBJ2-5, the full variable domain reads SQTIHQWPATLVQPVGSPLSLECTVEGTSNPNLYWYRQAAGRGLQLLFYSVGIGQISSEVPQNLSASRPQDRQFILSSKKLLLSDSGFYLCAWSRGLAGGPLQETQYFGPGTRLLVL.

The V and J genes are TRBV7-6 and TRBJ2-7; possibly TRBD1 for D (6 bases). V was pared by 3 bases and J by 2 bases, with 11 bases between. In germline, CDR1 is SGHVS, CDR2 FNYEAQ. The CDR3 covers 14 residues. This chain's CDR3 is CASSFRDKTYEQYF. The CDR3 coding sequence is TGTGCCAGCAGCTTCAGGGACAAAACCTACGAGCAGTACTTC.

The V gene is TRBV7-2, the J gene TRBJ2-7; D is unresolved. From germline, CDR1 is SGHTA and CDR2 FQGNSA. The V end lost 1 base, the J end lost 6 bases, and 10 bases lay between the germline ends. The CDR3 covers 13 residues. CDR3 in amino acids: CASSLESFSEQYF. CDR3 nucleotide sequence: TGTGCCAGCAGCTTAGAAAGTTTTAGCGAGCAGTACTTC.

The DNA for the CDR3 is TGTGCCAGCAGTGAGGTTTCAGGGTGGTCTGGGGCCCTCTACGAGCAGTACTTC. This codes for CASSEVSGWSGALYEQYF. V is TRBV6-1 and J is TRBJ2-7, with D perhaps TRBD1 (5 bases). V lost 3 bases and J 3 bases, leaving 24 bases between the germline ends. Germline V lookup: CDR1 MNHNS, CDR2 SASEGT. This CDR3 is 18 amino acids long.

The chain recombines TRBV7-9 with TRBJ2-7, with D hard to call. The V end lost 1 base, the J end lost 0 bases, and 4 bases lay between the germline ends. From germline, CDR1 is SEHNR and CDR2 FQNEAQ (reference sequence). The CDR3 is 13 amino acids. The chain's CDR3 is CASSLGLSYEQYF. CDR3 in DNA: TGTGCCAGCAGCTTAGGACTCTCCTACGAGCAGTACTTC.

As regards this clone: At one boundary the junction diverges from the germline segment, which might be a read error. The gene calls are TRBV6-6 and TRBJ1-2; tentatively, D is TRBD1 (6 bases). The CDR3 contains 14 residues. From germline, CDR1 is MNHNY and CDR2 SVGAGI (reference sequence). In nucleotides, the CDR3 is TGTGCCAGCAGTTACTCAACAGGGTTTCGTGGCTACCCCTTC. As protein: CASSYSTGFRGYPF.

The V gene is TRBV11-1, the J gene TRBJ1-2; D not resolved. The CDR3 is 15 residues long. CDR1 SGHAT and CDR2 FQDESV come from the germline V gene (reference sequence). The V end was cut by 1 base, the J end by 0 bases, with 9 bases between. In DNA form, the CDR3 reads TGTGCCAGCAGCTTAGGAGGGATTTCTAACTATGGCTACACCTTC. Translation: CASSLGGISNYGYTF. The complete variable domain, with remaining parts taken from reference TRBV11-1 and TRBJ1-2, reads EAEVAQSPRYKITEKSQAVAFWCDPISGHATLYWYRQILGQGPELLVQFQDESVVDDSQLPKDRFSAERLKGVDSTLKIQPAELGDSAMYLCASSLGGISNYGYTFGSGTRLTVV.

V and J are TRBV27 and TRBJ1-1; 10 nucleotides agree with TRBD1. The junction had 10 bases not matched to a gene; V was cut back by 5 bases and J by 4 bases. The CDR3 spans 16 residues. Germline lookup yields CDR1 MNHEY and CDR2 SMNVEV (reference sequence). The CDR3 DNA follows: TGTGCCAGCAGTAAATCCGGGACAGGGGTTGGCACTGAAGCTTTCTTT. Translation gives CASSKSGTGVGTEAFF.

This chain joins TRBV2 and TRBJ2-5, with TRBD1 identical over 9 bases. CDR3 length: 13 residues. Germline CDR1 SNHLY, CDR2 FYNNEI. The DNA of the CDR3 is TGTGCTACCAAGACAGGGGGGCAAGAGACCCAGTACTTC. This sequence encodes CATKTGGQETQYF. The variable domain in full, with the rest retrieved from reference TRBV2 and TRBJ2-5, is EPEVTQTPSHQVTQMGQEVILRCVPISNHLYFYWYRQILGQKVEFLVSFYNNEISEKSEIFDDQFSVERPDGSNFTLKIRSTKLEDSAMYFCATKTGGQETQYFGPGTRLLVL.

V usage is TRBV27 and J usage is TRBJ1-2; the match to TRBD1 covers 11 bases. Germline loops: CDR1 MNHEY, CDR2 SMNVEV (reference sequence). The CDR3 runs to 15 residues. V shed 7 bases, J shed 5 bases, and the junction held 9 bases outside the gene matches. DNA for the CDR3: TGTGCCAGCACTCCCGGGACAGGGGGAGTTTATGGCTACACCTTC. Amino acid sequence: CASTPGTGGVYGYTF.

V is TRBV5-4 and J is TRBJ1-2; the match to TRBD1 covers 7 bases. Germline lookup yields CDR1 SGHNT and CDR2 YYREEE (reference sequence). Trimming at V came to 3 bases and at J to 6 bases, leaving 14 bases not matched to a gene. This CDR3 has 16 amino acids. CDR3 sequence: CASSSGTIRQGDGYTF. CDR3 bases: TGTGCCAGCAGCTCGGGAACCATCAGACAGGGCGATGGCTACACCTTC. Drawing the rest from reference TRBV5-4 and TRBJ1-2, the complete variable domain is ETGVTQSPTHLIKTRGQQVTLRCSSQSGHNTVSWYQQALGQGPQFIFQYYREEENGRGNFPPRFSGLQFPNYSSELNVNALELDDSALYLCASSSGTIRQGDGYTFGSGTRLTVV.

The gene calls are TRBV28 and TRBJ2-3; D may be TRBD2 (7 bases). The V gene's germline CDR1 is MDHEN and CDR2 SYDVKM. The CDR3 has 15 amino acids. Trimming stripped 3 bases from V and 0 bases from J, with 10 bases between. CDR3 protein: CASSLGGLSTDTQYF. In DNA, the CDR3 is TGTGCCAGCAGTTTGGGGGGGCTGAGCACAGATACGCAGTATTTT.

In its sample, this clone was seen once. The gene calls are TRBV11-2 and TRBJ1-3; D not certain. The germline V and J ends were trimmed by 1 base and 0 bases, with 10 bases remaining between them. Germline V gene data show CDR1 as SGHAT and CDR2 as FQNNGV. The CDR3 is made up of 16 amino acids. Here the CDR3 DNA reads TGTGCCAGCAGCTTAGGGGTAGCTGACTCTGGAAACACCATATATTTT. As protein: CASSLGVADSGNTIYF.

The rearrangement uses TRBV7-6 and TRBJ2-1; maybe TRBD1 (8 bases). Deletions cut 0 bases from V and 8 bases from J, with 14 bases between. The CDR3 contains 15 residues. Germline values: CDR1 SGHVS, CDR2 FNYEAQ. The DNA of the CDR3 is TGTGCCAGCAGCTTAGCGAGTACAGGGGGGGATGAGCAGTTCTTC. Encoded protein: CASSLASTGGDEQFF.

J is TRBJ2-7 and V is TRBV15; a possible D gene is TRBD1 (6 bases). Germline CDR1 LNHNV, CDR2 YYDKDF (reference sequence). The length of the CDR3 is 14 residues. Trimming shortened V by 1 base and J by 9 bases, and 16 bases separated the two germline ends. CDR3 protein: CATSRGVQGRGQYF. CDR3 sequence (DNA): TGTGCCACCAGCAGAGGGGTACAGGGACGGGGGCAGTACTTC.

This clone was seen a single time. The chain recombines TRBV5-5 with TRBJ1-5, with 8 bases aligning to TRBD1. Per germline, CDR1 SGHKS and CDR2 YYEKEE (reference sequence). This CDR3 region has 17 residues. J was trimmed by 0 bases and V by 3 bases; bases with no gene match: 8. CDR3 nucleotide sequence: TGTGCCAGCAGCTACGGGACAGGACCAAGTAGCAATCAGCCCCAGCATTTT. This codes for CASSYGTGPSSNQPQHF.

This chain joins TRBV7-9 and TRBJ2-1, with 8 positions matching TRBD2. This CDR3 has 13 residues. Unmatched junction bases numbered 3, after V lost 3 bases and J lost 8 bases. CDR1 is SEHNR and CDR2 is FQNEAQ in the germline V gene (reference sequence). CDR3 protein: CASSFAGGDEQFF. CDR3 bases: TGTGCCAGCAGCTTCGCGGGGGGCGATGAGCAGTTCTTC.

This clone is a singleton in its sample. The V call is TRBV9, the J call TRBJ2-5, with TRBD1 identical over 7 bases. This CDR3 comprises 13 residues. The germline V gene encodes CDR1 SGDLS and CDR2 YYNGEE. Trimming removed 4 bases from V and 3 bases from J; junction bases left unmatched: 3. CDR3 sequence: CASSFGTEETQYF. CDR3 sequence (DNA): TGTGCCAGCAGCTTCGGGACAGAAGAGACCCAGTACTTC. Based on the CDR3 plus reference TRBV9 and TRBJ2-5, the full variable domain is DSGVTQTPKHLITATGQRVTLRCSPRSGDLSVYWYQQSLDQGLQFLIQYYNGEERAKGNILERFSAQQFPDLHSELNLSSLELGDSALYFCASSFGTEETQYFGPGTRLLVL.